Below, 27 T cell receptor beta chains from the same sample are listed, as sequenced in a study of blood T cell repertoires in COVID-19. The data were produced by immunoSEQ multiplex PCR, yet TCRdb's version contains in-frame clones alone and is incomplete. The sample has about 290,000 clones, approximately 90% seen once. Sequenced input: peripheral blood. The receptors shown here come from a middle-aged man with acute or convalescent COVID-19.

This clone has only a few counts. V usage is TRBV7-2 and J usage is TRBJ1-5; D may be TRBD1 (5 bases). Trimming took off 5 bases at V and 2 bases at J, with 10 bases between the two ends. CDR1 is SGHTA and CDR2 is FQGNSA in the germline V gene. This CDR3 comprises 14 residues. CDR3 bases: TGTGCCAGCAGCATTAAAGGGGGCAATCAGCCCCAGCATTTT. This gives the protein CASSIKGGNQPQHF. The full variable domain, in which reference TRBV7-2 and TRBJ1-5 provide the parts outside the CDR3, is GAGVSQSPSNKVTEKGKDVELRCDPISGHTALYWYRQSLGQGLEFLIYFQGNSAPDKSGLPSDRFSAERTGGSVSTLTIQRTQQEDSAVYLCASSIKGGNQPQHFGDGTRLSIL.

As concerns this clone: Other DNA sequences from this sample encode an identical CDR3 as well. The chain recombines TRBV5-1 with TRBJ2-1; D unresolved. From germline, CDR1 is SGHRS and CDR2 YFSETQ. The V and J ends lost 1 base and 1 base respectively, with 6 bases between them. CDR3 length: 14 amino acids. This CDR3 is CASSLPGSYNEQFF. The CDR3 coding sequence is TGCGCCAGCAGCTTGCCCGGTTCCTACAATGAGCAGTTCTTC.

The genes are TRBV5-1 and TRBJ1-1, with D uncertain. CDR3 length equals 13 residues. Trimming took 3 bases from V and 1 from J, leaving 7 bases between them. Germline-derived CDR1 and CDR2 are SGHRS and YFSETQ. The CDR3 DNA sequence: TGCGCCAGCAGCTCCTCAGAGAACACTGAAGCTTTCTTT. Amino acid sequence: CASSSSENTEAFF. The full variable domain, with the rest looked up from reference TRBV5-1 and TRBJ1-1, is KAGVTQTPRYLIKTRGQQVTLSCSPISGHRSVSWYQQTPGQGLQFLFEYFSETQRNKGNFPGRFSGRQFSNSRSEMNVSTLELGDSALYLCASSSSENTEAFFGQGTRLTVV.

The chain recombines TRBV25-1 with TRBJ1-5; tentatively, D is TRBD1 (6 bases). CDR3 length: 15 residues. Per the germline V gene, CDR1 is MGHDK and CDR2 is SYGVNS. Trimming left V 4 bases short and J 2 bases short, with 12 bases between. The CDR3 spells CASSVGSGGNQPQHF. As DNA, the CDR3 is TGTGCCAGCAGTGTAGGGTCAGGGGGCAATCAGCCCCAGCATTTT.

The chain has TRBV6-5 and TRBJ2-1; the match to TRBD2 covers 8 bases. V lost 0 bases, J lost 10 bases, and 11 bases stayed unmatched. Germline V gives CDR1 MNHEY, CDR2 SVGAGI. This CDR3 comprises 16 residues. DNA of the CDR3: TGTGCCAGCAGTTACTCGATTCTAGCGGGCGGGGGAGAGCAGTTCTTC. Translated: CASSYSILAGGGEQFF.

The gene calls are TRBV11-3 and TRBJ2-7; D perhaps matches TRBD2 (6 bases). Germline CDR1 reads SGHNT; CDR2 reads YENEEA. The CDR3 is 15 residues long. V shed 5 bases and J shed 3 bases, with 17 bases lying between them. CDR3 sequence: CASSPGRDGHYEQYF. The CDR3, as DNA: TGTGCCAGCAGCCCGGGGCGGGACGGACACTACGAGCAGTACTTC.

The chain joins TRBV27 to TRBJ1-6, with D unresolved. V dropped 6 bases and J dropped 9 bases, with 15 bases sitting between them. The germline V gene has CDR1 MNHEY and CDR2 SMNVEV (reference sequence). This CDR3 has 14 residues. CDR3: CASSPPGWGSPLHF. Here the CDR3 DNA reads TGTGCCAGCAGCCCTCCGGGGTGGGGTTCACCCCTCCACTTT.

The gene calls are TRBV9 and TRBJ1-2; D gene ambiguous. CDR1 is SGDLS, CDR2 YYNGEE, per germline. With 5 bases removed from V and 7 bases from J, the gap between germline ends came to 18 bases. This CDR3 contains 14 residues. The chain's CDR3 is CASRRLGRLSGYTF. CDR3 bases: TGTGCCAGCAGAAGACTAGGGAGGCTAAGTGGCTACACCTTC.

The chain has TRBV27 and TRBJ2-6; a possible D gene is TRBD2 (6 bases). V lost 1 base and J 12 bases, leaving 10 bases between the germline ends. The CDR3 loop spans 13 amino acids. Germline CDR1 is MNHEY and CDR2 is SMNVEV (reference sequence). In DNA, the CDR3 is TGTGCCAGCAGTTTATTGGGGGGTAGCGTCCTGACTTTC. Protein: CASSLLGGSVLTF.

V gene TRBV6-5 combines with J gene TRBJ2-7, with 8 bases that match TRBD2. Germline CDR1 MNHEY, CDR2 SVGAGI. The CDR3 has 15 amino acids. V lost 2 bases and J lost 0; bases outside the gene matches: 3. CDR3 coding DNA: TGTGCCAGCAGTTACGGAGCGGGGGCCTCCTACGAGCAGTACTTC. Its protein product is CASSYGAGASYEQYF.

CDR3 in amino acids: CASIGGRLINEQFF. Written as DNA, the CDR3 is TGTGCCAGCATCGGGGGGCGCCTAATCAATGAGCAGTTCTTC. This chain joins TRBV2 and TRBJ2-1; the D gene is possibly TRBD2 (7 bases). This CDR3 has 14 amino acids. CDR1 SNHLY and CDR2 FYNNEI come from the germline V gene. With 7 bases removed from V and 6 bases from J, the gap between germline ends came to 16 bases.

The V call is TRBV3-1 (or the pseudogene TRBV3-2), the J call TRBJ1-1; D ambiguous. This CDR3 is 11 amino acids long. Trimming took 1 base from V and 7 from J, leaving 4 bases between them. Germline lookup yields CDR1 LGHDT and CDR2 YNNKEL (reference sequence). The CDR3 DNA follows: TGTGCCAGCAGCCAAGGTAGTGAAGCTTTCTTT. Protein product: CASSQGSEAFF.

This rearrangement joins TRBV5-6 to TRBJ1-1, with D uncertain. Trimming took off 2 bases at V and 1 base at J, with 9 bases between the two ends. The germline gives CDR1 SGHDT, CDR2 YYEEEE. This CDR3 spans 14 amino acids. CDR3: CASSLLPSNTEAFF. CDR3 in DNA: TGTGCCAGCAGCTTACTTCCTTCGAACACTGAAGCTTTCTTT.

CDR3 in amino acids: CASRTGLYTGELFF. CDR3 nucleotide sequence: TGCGCCAGCAGAACGGGACTGTACACCGGGGAGCTGTTTTTT. The V gene is TRBV5-1, the J gene TRBJ2-2; possible D gene TRBD2, 6 bases. This CDR3 comprises 14 residues. The germline V gene encodes CDR1 SGHRS and CDR2 YFSETQ. V was pared by 5 bases and J by 3 bases, with 11 bases between.

This clone has a handful of counts. The J gene is TRBJ2-3, the V gene TRBV4-2; the D gene is possibly TRBD1 (5 bases). The CDR3 spans 17 residues. V lost 1 base, J lost 0 bases, and 14 bases lay in between. Germline loops: CDR1 LGHNA, CDR2 YNFKEQ. CDR3 nucleotide sequence: TGTGCCAGCAGCCAAGCCCCAAACAGGTATAGCACAGATACGCAGTATTTT. As protein: CASSQAPNRYSTDTQYF.

The chain uses TRBV5-1 and TRBJ1-2; no clear D gene. Germline V gene lookup returns CDR1 SGHRS and CDR2 YFSETQ. V was trimmed by 3 bases and J by 5 bases, leaving 14 bases between them. The CDR3 is 14 residues long. CDR3 DNA: TGCGCCAGCAGCTCCCTTACAACCATATATGGCTACACCTTC. It codes for CASSSLTTIYGYTF.

The chain combines TRBV5-1 with TRBJ2-2, with 11 bases lining up with TRBD1. Trimming took 4 bases from V and 4 from J; bases not matched to a gene: 6. This CDR3 comprises 16 residues. Germline V gives CDR1 SGHRS, CDR2 YFSETQ. CDR3 in DNA: TGCGCCAGCAGCCCGAGGACAGGGGGCATCACCGGGGAGCTGTTTTTT. It translates to CASSPRTGGITGELFF. Looking up the rest from reference TRBV5-1 and TRBJ2-2 gives the full variable domain: KAGVTQTPRYLIKTRGQQVTLSCSPISGHRSVSWYQQTPGQGLQFLFEYFSETQRNKGNFPGRFSGRQFSNSRSEMNVSTLELGDSALYLCASSPRTGGITGELFFGEGSRLTVL.

CDR3 protein: CATSDSGTAPYEQYF. The CDR3 DNA reads TGTGCCACCAGTGACAGTGGGACAGCCCCCTACGAGCAGTACTTC. The chain is built from TRBV24-1 and TRBJ2-7, with 7 bases lining up with TRBD1. Per germline, CDR1 KGHDR and CDR2 SFDVKD. V lost 4 bases, J lost 2 bases, and 7 bases stayed unmatched. The CDR3 has 15 residues.

The rearrangement uses TRBV5-4 and TRBJ1-1; D ambiguous. CDR1 SGHNT and CDR2 YYREEE come from the germline V gene (reference sequence). V gave up 1 base and J gave up 1 base, with 5 bases separating them. The CDR3 runs to 13 residues. Here the CDR3 reads CASSLSSNTEAFF. In DNA form, the CDR3 reads TGTGCCAGCAGCTTGTCCTCGAACACTGAAGCTTTCTTT.

This clone was detected only once. The rearrangement uses TRBV5-1 and TRBJ2-1; D possibly corresponds to TRBD2 (6 bases). The CDR3 has 15 residues. The germline gives CDR1 SGHRS, CDR2 YFSETQ. Trimming took off 5 bases at V and 0 bases at J, with 12 bases between the two ends. For the CDR3, the DNA is TGCGCCAGCAGTACGGCGGGGAGCTCCTACAATGAGCAGTTCTTC. Translated, it gives CASSTAGSSYNEQFF.

V gene TRBV29-1 combines with J gene TRBJ2-5; TRBD2 is a possible D gene (5 bases). This CDR3 has 15 residues. CDR1 is SQVTM and CDR2 is ANQGSEA in the germline V gene. V was cut by 4 bases and J by 1 base, with 16 bases left in between. CDR3 coding DNA: TGCAGCGTTGGCAGCGGCCCTACACTCCAAGAGACCCAGTACTTC. Residues: CSVGSGPTLQETQYF.

The CDR3 coding sequence is TGTGCCAGTAGTACCGTCGAGAAAGGACGGGGGAACTATGGCTACACCTTC. Protein: CASSTVEKGRGNYGYTF. The chain joins TRBV19 to TRBJ1-2; D is perhaps TRBD1 (5 bases). The CDR3 is made up of 17 amino acids. The V gene lost 4 bases and the J gene lost 2 bases, with 20 bases spanning the gap. The germline gives CDR1 LNHDA, CDR2 SQIVND (reference sequence).

The V and J genes are TRBV5-1 and TRBJ2-1, with 7 bases lining up with TRBD1. CDR1 is SGHRS, CDR2 YFSETQ, per germline. This CDR3 has 15 residues. Trimming cost V 0 bases and J 6 bases; bases outside gene matches: 6. The CDR3 is CASSLEQGTFNEQFF. The CDR3 bases are TGCGCCAGCAGCTTGGAACAGGGGACCTTCAATGAGCAGTTCTTC. The entire variable domain, with the rest obtained from reference TRBV5-1 and TRBJ2-1, is as follows: KAGVTQTPRYLIKTRGQQVTLSCSPISGHRSVSWYQQTPGQGLQFLFEYFSETQRNKGNFPGRFSGRQFSNSRSEMNVSTLELGDSALYLCASSLEQGTFNEQFFGPGTRLTVL.

The chain links TRBV7-3 to TRBJ2-3, with D possibly matching TRBD2 (7 bases). Germline V gene data show CDR1 as SGHTA and CDR2 as FQGTGA. The CDR3 length is 15 residues. V was pared by 1 base and J by 2 bases, with 10 bases between. CDR3: CASSLMGGPTDTQYF. The DNA for the CDR3 is TGTGCCAGCAGCTTAATGGGGGGGCCCACAGATACGCAGTATTTT.

The chain joins TRBV9 to TRBJ2-5; a weak D match, TRBD1 (7 bases). The germline V gene has CDR1 SGDLS and CDR2 YYNGEE. CDR3 size: 15 residues. V lost 0 bases, J lost 5 bases, and 14 bases lay in between. CDR3 DNA: TGTGCCAGCAGCGTAGGGTCAGGGGGGTACGAGACCCAGTACTTC. This sequence encodes CASSVGSGGYETQYF.

This clone was detected only once. Other DNA sequences in the same sample also yield this CDR3. CDR3: CASSLGSSGNTIYF. In DNA, the CDR3 is TGTGCCAGCAGTTTAGGTAGCTCTGGAAACACCATATATTTT. The chain joins TRBV28 to TRBJ1-3; D remains ambiguous. Germline lookup yields CDR1 MDHEN and CDR2 SYDVKM. V lost 2 bases and J 0 bases, leaving 5 bases between the germline ends. The CDR3 is made up of 14 amino acids.

The rearrangement uses TRBV5-4 and TRBJ2-2; D is perhaps TRBD1 (5 bases). This CDR3 is built from 14 residues. From germline, CDR1 is SGHNT and CDR2 YYREEE (reference sequence). V lost 4 bases, J lost 5 bases, and 12 bases lay in between. The DNA for the CDR3 is TGTGCCAGCAGCAGGGGCCAGGGAACCGGGGAGCTGTTTTTT. As protein: CASSRGQGTGELFF.